The rows below give T cell receptor beta chains drawn from one sample of a study of blood T cell repertoires in COVID-19. Measured with immunoSEQ multiplex PCR; TCRdb has only the in-frame clones, and not every one. The table records some 220,000 clones, 85% of them present only once. Material: peripheral blood. The receptors were sampled from a woman in her seventies with COVID-19, enrolled during active disease. The CDR3 runs from the conserved cysteine through the conserved F or W. Each record gives: CDR3 protein, CDR3 DNA, J gene, V gene, clone size, D gene. A D gene is named only where the DNA matches it firmly. Clone size is given for some rows only: seen once, a few or many times, or a class if the clone is expanded.

CASSPPGIAGTQETQYF	TGTGCCAGCAGCCCACCTGGAATAGCGGGGACCCAAGAGACCCAGTACTTC	TRBJ2-5	TRBV3-1/TRBV3-2	NA	TRBD2
CASSMPDRVPGELFF	TGTGCCAGTAGCATGCCGGACAGGGTTCCCGGGGAGCTGTTTTTT	TRBJ2-2	TRBV19	NA	TRBD1
CASSYPKPGLAVSEQFF	TGTGCCAGCAGTTACCCAAAGCCGGGACTAGCAGTAAGTGAGCAGTTCTTC	TRBJ2-1	TRBV27	NA	TRBD2
CASSYGRGLGDNEQFF	TGTGCCAGCAGCTACGGGAGGGGCCTTGGGGACAATGAGCAGTTCTTC	TRBJ2-1	TRBV7-2	NA	TRBD2
CASSLASGGDYNEQFF	TGTGCCAGCAGCTTGGCTAGCGGGGGGGACTACAATGAGCAGTTCTTC	TRBJ2-1	TRBV5-4	NA	TRBD2
CASSLAGGRGGEQFF	TGTGCCAGCAGTCTAGCGGGCGGGAGAGGCGGGGAGCAGTTCTTC	TRBJ2-1	TRBV6-2/TRBV6-3	few	TRBD2
CASSSTTSFDEQFF	TGTGCCAGCAGCTCCACGACTAGTTTCGATGAGCAGTTCTTC	TRBJ2-1	TRBV6-1	NA	NA
CSVDRTRAQEIQYF	TGCAGCGTTGACAGGACTAGGGCGCAAGAGATCCAGTACTTC	TRBJ2-5	TRBV29-1	NA	TRBD2
CASSEGGWGLDRETQYF	TGTGCCAGCAGTGAAGGTGGTTGGGGACTAGATAGAGAGACCCAGTACTTC	TRBJ2-5	TRBV6-1	NA	TRBD2
CASCAIGVSEQFF	TGTGCCAGCTGTGCTATCGGGGTTAGTGAGCAGTTCTTC	TRBJ2-1	TRBV7-2	NA	NA
CASSRSGETQYF	TGTGCCAGCAGTAGGAGCGGAGAGACCCAGTACTTC	TRBJ2-5	TRBV6-2/TRBV6-3	NA	NA
CSASRLAGVETQYF	TGCAGTGCTAGTCGTCTAGCGGGAGTCGAGACCCAGTACTTC	TRBJ2-5	TRBV20-1	NA	TRBD2
CASSLDRGTALYGYTF	TGTGCCAGCAGCCTAGACAGGGGAACGGCTCTCTATGGCTACACCTTC	TRBJ1-2	TRBV9	NA	TRBD1
CASSISAGLYNEQFF	TGTGCCAGTAGTATATCCGCGGGGCTCTACAATGAGCAGTTCTTC	TRBJ2-1	TRBV19	NA	NA
CASSARAPGQGNQPQHF	TGTGCCAGCTCGGCACGAGCCCCGGGACAGGGGAATCAGCCCCAGCATTTT	TRBJ1-5	TRBV18	NA	TRBD1
CAWSKGVNNEQFF	TGTGCCTGGAGTAAGGGGGTTAACAATGAGCAGTTCTTC	TRBJ2-1	TRBV30	NA	NA
CASSPPSRQGNTEAFF	TGTGCCAGCTCACCACCCTCTAGACAGGGGAACACTGAAGCTTTCTTT	TRBJ1-1	TRBV18	NA	TRBD1
CASSLVGQGYGYTF	TGTGCCAGCAGCTTAGTGGGACAGGGGTATGGCTACACCTTC	TRBJ1-2	TRBV7-2	NA	TRBD1
CASSATGVREQYF	TGTGCCAGCAGCGCTACAGGGGTTCGCGAGCAGTACTTC	TRBJ2-7	TRBV28	NA	TRBD1
CASSLQGAAEAFF	TGCGCCAGCAGCTTACAGGGGGCGGCTGAAGCTTTCTTT	TRBJ1-1	TRBV5-1	NA	TRBD1
CASSTATGVADEKLFF	TGTGCCAGCAGCACCGCGACAGGGGTAGCAGATGAAAAACTGTTTTTT	TRBJ1-4	TRBV5-4	NA	TRBD1
CASSLEAIGTGGSYGYTF	TGCGCCAGCAGCTTGGAGGCGATCGGGACAGGGGGCTCTTATGGCTACACCTTC	TRBJ1-2	TRBV5-1	NA	TRBD1
CASKGVEMNTEAFF	TGCGCCAGCAAGGGAGTCGAAATGAACACTGAAGCTTTCTTT	TRBJ1-1	TRBV10-2	NA	NA
CASSASGGYNEQFF	TGCGCCAGCAGCGCCTCGGGGGGTTACAATGAGCAGTTCTTC	TRBJ2-1	TRBV5-1	few	TRBD2
CASSLTSGSGNEQFF	TGTGCCAGCAGCCTTACTAGCGGGAGTGGTAATGAGCAGTTCTTC	TRBJ2-1	TRBV7-2	NA	TRBD2
CASSPRNAQRIEAFF	TGTGCCAGCAGCCCCAGGAATGCCCAACGTATTGAAGCTTTCTTT	TRBJ1-1	TRBV11-3	NA	NA
CASSSALAGVNEQFF	TGTGCCAGCAGCTCGGCTCTAGCGGGGGTCAATGAGCAGTTCTTC	TRBJ2-1	TRBV7-2	NA	TRBD2
CASSPNGQLNEKLFF	TGTGCCAGCAGCCCGAACGGACAGCTTAATGAAAAACTGTTTTTT	TRBJ1-4	TRBV16	NA	NA
CASSLRGQGAGGYTF	TGTGCCAGCAGCTTAAGGGGGCAGGGGGCAGGTGGCTACACCTTC	TRBJ1-2	TRBV7-6	NA	TRBD1
CAIKPDGSSGNTIYF	TGTGCCATCAAACCGGACGGGAGCTCTGGAAACACCATATATTTT	TRBJ1-3	TRBV4-2	NA	NA
CASSQEGIRTDFMNTEAFF	TGCGCCAGCAGCCAAGAGGGTATCAGGACTGATTTCATGAACACTGAAGCTTTCTTT	TRBJ1-1	TRBV4-3	NA	NA
CASNFEPRNNSPLHF	TGTGCCAGCAACTTTGAACCGAGGAATAATTCACCCCTCCACTTT	TRBJ1-6	TRBV6-5	NA	NA
CAGTSGGYNEQFF	TGTGCCGGAACTAGCGGGGGTTACAATGAGCAGTTCTTC	TRBJ2-1	TRBV2	NA	TRBD2
CASSLGDRVLETQYF	TGCGCCAGCAGCTTGGGGGACAGGGTGTTGGAGACCCAGTACTTC	TRBJ2-5	TRBV5-1	NA	TRBD1
CASSILDRTDAEAFF	TGTGCCAGTAGTATCTTGGACAGGACGGACGCTGAAGCTTTCTTT	TRBJ1-1	TRBV19	NA	TRBD1
CASSPQASGGATEQFF	TGTGCCAGCTCACCGCAGGCTAGCGGGGGGGCCACTGAGCAGTTCTTC	TRBJ2-1	TRBV18	NA	TRBD2
CASQGGGTGAYEQYF	TGTGCCAGCCAAGGAGGAGGGACAGGGGCCTACGAGCAGTACTTC	TRBJ2-7	TRBV27	NA	TRBD1
CAAAVAYGYTF	TGTGCCGCTGCCGTGGCTTATGGCTACACCTTC	TRBJ1-2	TRBV12-3/TRBV12-4	NA	NA
CASSLGQEADTQYF	TGTGCCAGCTCACTAGGACAGGAGGCAGATACGCAGTATTTT	TRBJ2-3	TRBV18	NA	TRBD1
CASSTFGSIRISGANVLTF	TGTGCCAGCTCTACCTTTGGCAGCATCAGGATCTCTGGGGCCAACGTCCTGACTTTC	TRBJ2-6	TRBV18	NA	NA
CASSLIDRGNSYTF	TGTGCCAGCAGCTTAATAGACAGGGGTAATAGCTACACCTTC	TRBJ1-2	TRBV7-6	NA	TRBD1
CASSLAGGNLYEQYF	TGCGCCAGCAGCTTGGCCGGGGGAAACCTCTACGAGCAGTACTTC	TRBJ2-7	TRBV5-1	NA	NA
CASSWDFHSSYEQYF	TGTGCCAGCAGCTGGGACTTCCACTCCTCCTACGAGCAGTACTTC	TRBJ2-7	TRBV11-1	few	NA
CAWSAGASYNSPLHF	TGTGCCTGGAGTGCTGGGGCCTCCTATAATTCACCCCTCCACTTT	TRBJ1-6	TRBV30	NA	NA
CASSPGQARNEQFF	TGTGCCAGTTCCCCGGGACAGGCTCGCAATGAGCAGTTCTTC	TRBJ2-1	TRBV19	NA	TRBD1
CAWAGNRAGNTIYF	TGTGCCTGGGCCGGAAACCGGGCAGGGAACACCATATATTTT	TRBJ1-3	TRBV30	NA	NA
CATSRGPLSGGQGEQYF	TGTGCCACCAGCAGAGGACCCCTTAGCGGGGGTCAAGGGGAGCAGTACTTC	TRBJ2-7	TRBV15	NA	TRBD2
CASSVRQVYGYTF	TGTGCCAGTAGTGTGAGACAGGTCTATGGCTACACCTTC	TRBJ1-2	TRBV19	NA	NA
CASSERRTGTGRRSTEAFF	TGTGCCAGCAGTGAACGTCGGACCGGGACAGGGCGAAGGAGCACTGAAGCTTTCTTT	TRBJ1-1	TRBV2	NA	TRBD1
CASSTSRDRGEAFF	TGTGCCAGTAGTACGTCCCGGGACAGGGGGGAAGCTTTCTTT	TRBJ1-1	TRBV19	NA	TRBD1
CASSVTGAGGELFF	TGTGCCAGCAGCGTAACAGGGGCGGGCGGGGAGCTGTTTTTT	TRBJ2-2	TRBV9	once	TRBD1
CASSLPDRFEKLFF	TGTGCCAGCAGCTTACCCGACAGGTTTGAAAAACTGTTTTTT	TRBJ1-4	TRBV7-9	NA	NA
CASSVEGLAVTDTQYF	TGTGCCAGCAGCGTAGAGGGACTAGCGGTCACAGATACGCAGTATTTT	TRBJ2-3	TRBV9	NA	TRBD2
CASSPLGEVRLAEQYF	TGTGCCAGCTCACCACTTGGGGAGGTTAGGCTAGCCGAGCAGTACTTC	TRBJ2-7	TRBV18	once	NA